Following are 30 T cell receptor beta chains from one sample sequenced in a study of blood T cell repertoires in COVID-19. Generated by immunoSEQ multiplex PCR, the TCRdb table keeps only in-frame clones and is missing some. The sample includes around 180,000 clones, approximately 79% of them seen just once. What was sequenced was peripheral blood. The source is a woman at least 80 years old with acute or convalescent COVID-19.

This clone has more than one count but fewer than ten. The rearrangement links TRBV5-1 to TRBJ1-2; 7 positions agree with TRBD1. CDR3 length equals 14 residues. Per germline, CDR1 SGHRS and CDR2 YFSETQ. V shed 4 bases, J shed 6 bases, and the junction held 9 bases outside the gene matches. The CDR3 DNA reads TGCGCCAGCAGCCGGGCCCAGGGGGGTGATGGCTACACCTTC. This codes for CASSRAQGGDGYTF.

The chain employs TRBV19 and TRBJ2-7; 7 bases line up with TRBD1. The V segment lost 3 bases and the J segment 2 bases; nucleotides outside the gene matches: 7. This CDR3 is built from 15 residues. CDR1 LNHDA and CDR2 SQIVND come from the germline V gene (reference sequence). Here the CDR3 DNA reads TGTGCCAGTAGTATCTACCCCGGACAGGCCTACGAGCAGTACTTC. It translates to CASSIYPGQAYEQYF.

The chain is built from TRBV12-5 and TRBJ1-3; D is possibly TRBD1 (5 bases). The ends were cut back, 7 bases at V and 1 base at J, with 11 bases in the middle. The CDR3 loop spans 14 amino acids. Germline lookup yields CDR1 LGHNT and CDR2 FRNRAP. The CDR3 here is CASAPGGSGNTIYF. DNA of the CDR3: TGTGCTAGTGCTCCTGGGGGGTCTGGAAACACCATATATTTT.

The rearrangement joins TRBV19 to TRBJ2-7; 8 bases align to TRBD2. V was pared by 4 bases and J by 0 bases, with 5 bases of the junction left unmatched. Germline CDR1 is LNHDA and CDR2 is SQIVND (reference sequence). This CDR3 spans 15 amino acids. The CDR3 loop is CASSSGRHGSYEQYF. In DNA form, the CDR3 reads TGTGCCAGTAGTAGCGGGAGGCACGGCTCCTACGAGCAGTACTTC.

The V gene is TRBV6-6, the J gene TRBJ2-3; possibly TRBD2 for D (7 bases). The CDR3 has 17 amino acids. V lost 5 bases and J 1 base, leaving 19 bases between the germline ends. Germline CDR1 and CDR2: MNHNY and SVGAGI (reference sequence). CDR3 DNA: TGTGCCAGCAGTCCTTTCTTCGGGGGGCAGGGCACAGATACGCAGTATTTT. It encodes CASSPFFGGQGTDTQYF.

This chain links TRBV11-2 with TRBJ2-1, with a possible D match to TRBD2 (6 bases). V lost 5 bases and J 5 bases, leaving 13 bases between the germline ends. The CDR3 loop spans 14 amino acids. Germline-derived CDR1 and CDR2 are SGHAT and FQNNGV. CDR3 sequence: CASSAGLRNNEQFF. The CDR3 nucleotides are TGTGCCAGCAGCGCGGGACTGCGGAACAATGAGCAGTTCTTC. The full variable domain, in which reference TRBV11-2 and TRBJ2-1 provide the parts outside the CDR3, is EAGVAQSPRYKIIEKRQSVAFWCNPISGHATLYWYQQILGQGPKLLIQFQNNGVVDDSQLPKDRFSAERLKGVDSTLKIQPAKLEDSAVYLCASSAGLRNNEQFFGPGTRLTVL.

This clone was seen repeatedly, ten times or more. J is TRBJ2-3 and V is TRBV5-4; 12 nucleotides agree with TRBD2. Trimming removed 1 base from V and 3 bases from J; junction bases left unmatched: 6. The germline CDR1 and CDR2 sequences are SGHNT and YYREEE (reference sequence). The CDR3 length is 17 residues. The CDR3 sequence: CASSLRLAGGPTDTQYF. In DNA, the CDR3 is TGTGCCAGCAGCTTGCGCCTAGCGGGAGGGCCAACAGATACGCAGTATTTT.

The CDR3 sequence is CASSQQTPGLAGSTGELFF. CDR3 in DNA: TGTGCCAGCAGTCAACAAACTCCGGGACTAGCGGGATCCACCGGGGAGCTGTTTTTT. The chain links TRBV27 to TRBJ2-2; 13 nucleotides match TRBD2. The CDR3 is 19 amino acids. With V trimmed by 5 bases and J by 4 bases, 13 bases remained unmatched. CDR1 MNHEY and CDR2 SMNVEV come from the germline V gene (reference sequence).

This chain connects TRBV2 to TRBJ2-1; D remains unclear. Germline values: CDR1 SNHLY, CDR2 FYNNEI. CDR3 size: 11 residues. Deletions cut 4 bases from V and 8 bases from J, with 6 bases between. CDR3: CASSGEYEQFF. CDR3 DNA: TGTGCCAGCAGTGGAGAGTATGAGCAGTTCTTC. Combining the CDR3 with reference TRBV2 and TRBJ2-1 gives the whole variable domain EPEVTQTPSHQVTQMGQEVILRCVPISNHLYFYWYRQILGQKVEFLVSFYNNEISEKSEIFDDQFSVERPDGSNFTLKIRSTKLEDSAMYFCASSGEYEQFFGPGTRLTVL.

The chain employs TRBV5-1 and TRBJ2-1; 8 bases line up with TRBD1. The trim removed 0 bases at V and 9 bases at J, leaving 8 bases unmatched. Germline V gene sequence: CDR1 SGHRS, CDR2 YFSETQ. This CDR3 spans 15 amino acids. CDR3 loop: CASSLGSTGDGEQFF. CDR3 DNA sequence: TGCGCCAGCAGCTTGGGGTCGACAGGGGATGGTGAGCAGTTCTTC.

This rearrangement joins TRBV10-2 to TRBJ2-1; D is undetermined. Germline CDR1 is WSHSY and CDR2 is SAAADI. The V and J ends lost 4 bases and 5 bases respectively, with 3 bases between them. The length of the CDR3 is 11 residues. This CDR3 reads CASSADNEQFF. DNA for the CDR3: TGCGCCAGCAGTGCCGACAATGAGCAGTTCTTC.

This clone was found once. The rearrangement joins TRBV21-1 to TRBJ1-1; the DNA was not used to check the table's D call, TRBD1. TRBV21-1 represents a pseudogene. This CDR3 is 17 amino acids long. The CDR3 reads CASSTIGQGESNTEAFF. In DNA form, the CDR3 reads TGTGCCAGCAGCACGATCGGACAGGGGGAGTCGAACACTGAAGCTTTCTTT.

The chain couples TRBV28 to TRBJ2-4, with D maybe TRBD1 (6 bases). The CDR3 covers 14 residues. From germline, CDR1 is MDHEN and CDR2 SYDVKM. Trimming removed 11 bases at V and 1 base at J, with 15 bases between. The CDR3 nucleotides read TGTGCCGCAGAGAAGGGGGAGGCCAAAAACATTCAGTACTTC. Its translation: CAAEKGEAKNIQYF.

This clone has a single count. V usage is TRBV28 and J usage is TRBJ1-1; D perhaps matches TRBD1 (6 bases). CDR1 is MDHEN and CDR2 is SYDVKM in the germline V gene. This CDR3 spans 15 amino acids. The V gene lost 4 bases and the J gene lost 5 bases, with 17 bases spanning the gap. The CDR3 sequence is CASSSSGGGETEAFF. CDR3 bases: TGTGCCAGCAGTTCGAGCGGGGGGGGCGAGACTGAAGCTTTCTTT.

The rearrangement links TRBV9 to TRBJ1-3; D is possibly TRBD1 (5 bases). This CDR3 has 15 amino acids. Germline CDR1 reads SGDLS; CDR2 reads YYNGEE. Trimming pared 4 bases from V and 0 bases from J, leaving 11 bases between. The CDR3 DNA reads as TGTGCCAGCAGCCTCTTGCAGGGCTCTGGAAACACCATATATTTT. Amino acid sequence: CASSLLQGSGNTIYF.

This chain joins TRBV28 and TRBJ1-1, with TRBD1 matching 8 bases. The J segment lost 3 bases and the V segment lost 6 bases, leaving 6 bases of the junction unmatched. Looked up from germline, CDR1 is MDHEN and CDR2 is SYDVKM. The CDR3 contains 14 residues. The DNA for the CDR3 is TGTGCCAGCAGCCTCAAACAGGGGGACACTGAAGCTTTCTTT. It translates to CASSLKQGDTEAFF.

The table lists this clone with a few counts. The rearrangement joins TRBV9 to TRBJ2-2, with 8 positions matching TRBD1. With 4 bases clipped from V and 6 bases from J, the junction kept 5 bases outside the gene matches. Per germline, CDR1 SGDLS and CDR2 YYNGEE. The CDR3 is 14 amino acids. The CDR3 bases are TGTGCCAGCAGCTTTACGGACAGGGCCGGGGAGCTGTTTTTT. Its translation: CASSFTDRAGELFF.

The CDR3 coding sequence is TGTGCCAGCAGCAGCGGACAGGGGACTTCACCCCTCCACTTT. This sequence encodes CASSSGQGTSPLHF. The chain combines TRBV5-5 with TRBJ1-6, with 9 bases that match TRBD1. V shed 4 bases and J 9 bases; nucleotides not matched to a gene: 5. CDR1 SGHKS and CDR2 YYEKEE come from the germline V gene (reference sequence). This CDR3 is built from 14 residues. The full variable domain, completed using reference TRBV5-5 and TRBJ1-6, is DAGVTQSPTHLIKTRGQQVTLRCSPISGHKSVSWYQQVLGQGPQFIFQYYEKEERGRGNFPDRFSARQFPNYSSELNVNALLLGDSALYLCASSSGQGTSPLHFGNGTRLTVT.

This sequence joins TRBV10-2 and TRBJ2-3; the D is unclear. V lost 4 bases to trimming and J lost 1 base, with 9 bases between them. CDR1 is WSHSY and CDR2 is SAAADI in the germline V gene. The CDR3 runs to 14 residues. CDR3 DNA: TGCGCCAGCAGTGCTGCAAGCGGCACAGATACGCAGTATTTT. Its translation: CASSAASGTDTQYF.

This clone was seen only once. V usage is TRBV4-3 and J usage is TRBJ2-1, with D unclear. Germline loops: CDR1 LGHNA, CDR2 YSLEER. This CDR3 comprises 16 residues. Between the trimmed V and J ends, which lost 0 bases and 1 base, there was a span of 10 bases. In DNA, the CDR3 is TGCGCCAGCAGCCAAGATTCCAAAACTTCCTACAATGAGCAGTTCTTC. This encodes CASSQDSKTSYNEQFF.

The chain carries TRBV11-3 and TRBJ2-1; no clear D gene. Trimming pared 6 bases from V and 4 bases from J, leaving 16 bases between. Germline V gene sequence: CDR1 SGHNT, CDR2 YENEEA. The CDR3 has 15 residues. The CDR3 sequence: CASSPYERPYNEQFF. Written as DNA, the CDR3 is TGTGCCAGCAGTCCATACGAGCGCCCATACAATGAGCAGTTCTTC.

Only a few counts were recorded for this clone. CDR3 sequence: CASGRLAGGETQYF. The DNA for the CDR3 is TGTGCCAGCGGGAGGCTAGCGGGGGGTGAGACCCAGTACTTC. V usage is TRBV6-1 and J usage is TRBJ2-5, with TRBD2 matching 11 bases. V shed 8 bases and J 5 bases; nucleotides not matched to a gene: 7. The length of the CDR3 is 14 residues. Germline V gene data show CDR1 as MNHNS and CDR2 as SASEGT.

J is TRBJ2-5 and V is TRBV6-5; 11 nucleotides align to TRBD1. Trimming cost V 8 bases and J 5 bases; bases outside gene matches: 10. Per the germline V gene, CDR1 is MNHEY and CDR2 is SVGAGI. There are 15 residues in the CDR3. This chain's CDR3 is CASSAGTGGAETQYF. DNA of the CDR3: TGTGCCAGCTCAGCCGGGACAGGGGGAGCGGAGACCCAGTACTTC.

The genes are TRBV5-1 and TRBJ1-5; perhaps TRBD1 as D (5 bases). Trimming removed 1 base at V and 5 bases at J, with 10 bases between. The germline V gene has CDR1 SGHRS and CDR2 YFSETQ. This CDR3 is built from 14 residues. Here the CDR3 DNA reads TGCGCCAGCAGCTTGACAGGATTCGATCAGCCCCAGCATTTT. Amino acids: CASSLTGFDQPQHF.

The chain recombines TRBV4-3 with TRBJ1-1, with D perhaps TRBD1 (6 bases). The germline CDR1 and CDR2 sequences are LGHNA and YSLEER. V gave up 0 bases and J gave up 8 bases, with 13 bases separating them. This CDR3 contains 14 residues. The CDR3 is CASSQEGQGHEAFF. The CDR3 DNA reads TGCGCCAGCAGCCAAGAAGGGCAGGGACACGAAGCTTTCTTT.

The V gene is TRBV7-9, the J gene TRBJ2-3; maybe TRBD2 (5 bases). Germline CDR1 reads SEHNR; CDR2 reads FQNEAQ (reference sequence). V dropped 1 base and J dropped 4 bases, with 15 bases sitting between them. The CDR3 loop spans 16 amino acids. The CDR3 DNA sequence: TGTGCCAGCAGCTTAGATATCGGGGAGAGGGCAGATACGCAGTATTTT. Amino acids: CASSLDIGERADTQYF.

The chain is built from TRBV13 and TRBJ2-1; D not resolved. V lost 2 bases and J lost 3, with 2 bases in between. The germline gives CDR1 PRHDT, CDR2 FYEKMQ (reference sequence). This CDR3 spans 12 amino acids. CDR3 DNA sequence: TGTGCCAGCAGCTTACTCTACAATGAGCAGTTCTTC. As protein: CASSLLYNEQFF.

The V gene is TRBV14, the J gene TRBJ2-7; D is undetermined. The V and J ends lost 2 bases and 0 bases respectively, with 5 bases between them. CDR1 and CDR2 from the germline V gene are SGHDN and FVKESK. The CDR3 totals 13 residues. The CDR3 DNA is TGTGCCAGCAGCCAAAGCTCCTCCTACGAGCAGTACTTC. It yields the protein CASSQSSSYEQYF.

The V and J genes are TRBV5-4 and TRBJ2-5, with D possibly being TRBD2 (5 bases). Germline values: CDR1 SGHNT, CDR2 YYREEE (reference sequence). The length of the CDR3 is 15 residues. V lost 4 bases and J 1 base, leaving 14 bases between the germline ends. Written as DNA, the CDR3 is TGTGCCAGCAGCCCTGCGGGTTCTCTCCAAGAGACCCAGTACTTC. Protein sequence: CASSPAGSLQETQYF.

The J gene is TRBJ2-5, the V gene TRBV6-5, with D perhaps matching TRBD2 (6 bases). The CDR3 spans 14 residues. V was pared by 6 bases and J by 5 bases, with 16 bases between. Germline CDR1 and CDR2: MNHEY and SVGAGI. In nucleotides, the CDR3 is TGTGCCAGCAGGTCACCAGTCAGCGGGGAGACCCAGTACTTC. Amino acids: CASRSPVSGETQYF.